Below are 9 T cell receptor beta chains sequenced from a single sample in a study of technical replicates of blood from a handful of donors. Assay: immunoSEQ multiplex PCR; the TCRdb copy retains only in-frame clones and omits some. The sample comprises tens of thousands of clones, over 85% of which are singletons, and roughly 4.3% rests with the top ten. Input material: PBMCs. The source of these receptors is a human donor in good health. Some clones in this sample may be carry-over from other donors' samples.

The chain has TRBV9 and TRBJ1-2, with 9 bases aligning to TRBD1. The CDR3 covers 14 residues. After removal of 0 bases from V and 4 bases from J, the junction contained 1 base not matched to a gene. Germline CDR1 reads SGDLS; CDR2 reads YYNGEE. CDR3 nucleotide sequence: TGTGCCAGCAGCGTAGTGGGACAGGGCTATGGCTACACCTTC. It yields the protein CASSVVGQGYGYTF.

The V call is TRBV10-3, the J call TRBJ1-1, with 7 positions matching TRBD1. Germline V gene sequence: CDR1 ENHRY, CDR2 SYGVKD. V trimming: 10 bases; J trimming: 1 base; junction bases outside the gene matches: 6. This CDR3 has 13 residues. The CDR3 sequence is CATTTGTNTEAFF. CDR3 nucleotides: TGTGCCACCACGACAGGGACGAACACTGAAGCTTTCTTT.

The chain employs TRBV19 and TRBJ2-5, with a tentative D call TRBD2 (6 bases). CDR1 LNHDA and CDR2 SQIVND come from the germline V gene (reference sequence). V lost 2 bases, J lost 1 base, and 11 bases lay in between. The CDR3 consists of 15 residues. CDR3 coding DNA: TGTGCCAGTAGTATAAGAGCCGGGGGCCAAGAGACCCAGTACTTC. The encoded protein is CASSIRAGGQETQYF. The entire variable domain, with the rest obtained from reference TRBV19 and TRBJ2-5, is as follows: DGGITQSPKYLFRKEGQNVTLSCEQNLNHDAMYWYRQDPGQGLRLIYYSQIVNDFQKGDIAEGYSVSREKKESFPLTVTSAQKNPTAFYLCASSIRAGGQETQYFGPGTRLLVL.

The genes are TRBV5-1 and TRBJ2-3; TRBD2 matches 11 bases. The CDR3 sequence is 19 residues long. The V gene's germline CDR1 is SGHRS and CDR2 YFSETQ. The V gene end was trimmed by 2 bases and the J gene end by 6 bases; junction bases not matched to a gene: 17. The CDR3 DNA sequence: TGCGCCAGCAGCTTCCGCCCGACGCGAGGGACTAGCGGAAGTGATACGCAGTATTTT. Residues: CASSFRPTRGTSGSDTQYF.

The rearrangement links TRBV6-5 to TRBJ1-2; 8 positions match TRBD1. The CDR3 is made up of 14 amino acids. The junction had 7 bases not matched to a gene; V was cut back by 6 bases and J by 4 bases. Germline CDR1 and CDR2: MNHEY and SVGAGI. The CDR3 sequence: CASRPWTGSYGYTF. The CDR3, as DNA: TGTGCCAGCAGACCATGGACAGGGAGCTATGGCTACACCTTC.

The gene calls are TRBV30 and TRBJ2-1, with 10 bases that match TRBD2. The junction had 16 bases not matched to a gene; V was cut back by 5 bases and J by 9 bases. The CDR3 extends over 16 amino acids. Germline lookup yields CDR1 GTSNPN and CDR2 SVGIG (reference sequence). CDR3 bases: TGTGCCTGGGAAATTGTAGGCAGCGGGAGGGCGGGTGAGCAGTTCTTC. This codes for CAWEIVGSGRAGEQFF.

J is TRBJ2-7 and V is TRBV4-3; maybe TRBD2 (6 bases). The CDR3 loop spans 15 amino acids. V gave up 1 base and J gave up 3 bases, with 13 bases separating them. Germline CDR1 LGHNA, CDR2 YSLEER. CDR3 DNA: TGCGCCAGCAGCCAAGCACGGCAGGGAGGCTACGAGCAGTACTTC. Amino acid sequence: CASSQARQGGYEQYF.

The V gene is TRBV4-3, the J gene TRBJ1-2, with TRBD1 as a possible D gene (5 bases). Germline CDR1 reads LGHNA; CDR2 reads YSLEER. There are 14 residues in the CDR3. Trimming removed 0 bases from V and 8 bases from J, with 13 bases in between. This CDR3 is CASSQESRAGGYTF. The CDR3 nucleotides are TGCGCCAGCAGCCAAGAAAGCCGGGCAGGGGGCTACACCTTC.

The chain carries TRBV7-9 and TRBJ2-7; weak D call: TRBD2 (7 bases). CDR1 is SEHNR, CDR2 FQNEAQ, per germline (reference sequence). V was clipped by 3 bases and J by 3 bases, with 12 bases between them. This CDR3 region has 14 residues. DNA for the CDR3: TGTGCCAGCAGCTTTCTGGGGGGGCGCTACGAGCAGTACTTC. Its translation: CASSFLGGRYEQYF.